A selection of T cell receptor beta chains follows, all from one sample in a study of T cell repertoires in cytomegalovirus infection. For these TCRs, the target antigens are not known. TCRdb reprocessed the reads with MiXCR, giving one entry per CDR3 protein. The repertoire has around 770,000 distinct CDR3 sequences, 25% to 35% of them found once; the top ten carry roughly 14%. The sample in question was cultured CD8+ T cells from PBMCs, obtained from culture after CMV antigen stimulation. These receptors were obtained from a human donor in good health (CMV status not recorded). Some clones in this sample may be carry-over from other donors' samples. Each CDR3 is given with its conserved first and last residue. D genes are given only for firm matches. Size values are once, few and many counts, or a class for expanded clones, and some rows have none.

clone_size,j_call,v_call,d_call,cdr3_length,cdr3_aa,cdr3_nt
few,TRBJ2-7,TRBV15,TRBD1,17,CATSRVFRDRPLWEQYF,TGTGCCACCAGCAGAGTGTTTCGGGACAGACCTCTATGGGAGCAGTACTTC
many,TRBJ1-2,TRBV7-2,.,16,CASRTVSSKKNYGYTF,TGTGCCAGCCGTACAGTGAGTTCGAAGAAGAACTATGGCTACACCTTC
.,TRBJ2-5,TRBV5-6,.,13,CASSSKVGETQYF,TGTGCCAGCAGCTCTAAGGTCGGAGAGACCCAGTACTTC
many,TRBJ2-6,TRBV7-2,TRBD1,20,CASSLVLAGTGSSGANVLTF,TGTGCCAGCAGCCTAGTACTCGCCGGGACAGGGAGCTCTGGGGCCAACGTCCTGACTTTC
.,TRBJ2-1,TRBV28,TRBD1,18,CASSPRPGQSLTRNEQFF,TGTGCCAGCAGTCCAAGGCCGGGACAGTCGCTGACCAGAAATGAGCAGTTCTTC
.,TRBJ2-2,TRBV14,.,17,CASSHDLRGLGTGELLF,TGTGCCAGCAGCCACGACCTTCGAGGGTTGGGGACCGGGGAGCTGTTGTTT
.,TRBJ1-5,TRBV15,.,15,CATSRDLGARQPQHF,TGTGCCACCAGCAGAGATTTAGGGGCACGACAGCCCCAGCATTTT
.,TRBJ1-1,TRBV29-1,.,12,CSVGREHTEAFF,TGCAGCGTTGGCCGGGAACACACTGAAGCTTTCTTT
.,TRBJ2-3,TRBV6-2/TRBV6-3,.,16,CASSYSEGRTTDTQYF,TGTGCCAGCAGTTACTCAGAGGGGCGGACCACAGATACGCAGTATTTT
.,TRBJ1-2,TRBV5-4,.,14,CASSLGTAVNGYTF,TGTGCCAGCAGCTTGGGGACAGCGGTTAATGGCTACACCTTC
.,TRBJ1-2,TRBV6-5,.,15,CASTYEGDKGYGYTF,TGTGCCAGCACTTACGAAGGGGACAAGGGCTATGGCTACACCTTC
.,TRBJ1-1,TRBV7-9,TRBD1,15,CASSNRGGWITEAFF,TGTGCCAGCAGCAACAGGGGAGGCTGGATCACTGAAGCTTTCTTT
few,TRBJ2-2,TRBV25-1,.,15,CASSEYGRSAGELFF,TGTGCCAGCAGTGAATATGGGAGAAGCGCCGGGGAGCTGTTTTTT
.,TRBJ1-2,TRBV6-2/TRBV6-3,TRBD1,15,CASVPYPGTDYGYTF,TGTGCCAGCGTACCCTATCCCGGGACAGACTATGGCTACACCTTC
many,TRBJ1-5,TRBV7-8,.,17,CASSSFLPDGRAEPQHF,TGTGCCAGCAGCTCCTTCTTACCCGACGGACGGGCGGAGCCCCAGCATTTT
few,TRBJ2-5,TRBV7-9,.,14,CASSFDRAQETQYF,TGTGCCAGCAGCTTTGACAGAGCCCAAGAGACCCAGTACTTC
.,TRBJ1-2,TRBV6-1,.,17,CASSEAGWLGASSGYTF,TGTGCCAGCAGTGAAGCTGGTTGGTTGGGGGCCTCATCAGGCTACACCTTC
.,TRBJ2-5,TRBV18,TRBD1,14,CASSPEGGEETQYF,TGTGCCAGCTCACCTGAAGGGGGCGAAGAGACCCAGTACTTC
.,TRBJ1-1,TRBV7-9,.,14,CASTSVGGTTEAFF,TGTGCCAGCACCTCCGTTGGGGGGACAACTGAAGCTTTCTTT
few,TRBJ1-5,TRBV6-2/TRBV6-3,TRBD1,18,CASSYFRDRGLKGQPQHF,TGTGCCAGCAGTTACTTCCGGGACAGGGGGCTTAAGGGTCAGCCCCAGCATTTT
.,TRBJ1-1,TRBV4-2,.,14,CASSQYRGDTEAFF,TGTGCCAGCAGCCAGTACCGGGGTGACACTGAAGCTTTCTTT
few,TRBJ2-5,TRBV27,.,15,CASSLRGGFQETQYF,TGTGCCAGCAGCCTACGGGGTGGGTTTCAAGAGACCCAGTACTTC
many,TRBJ2-2,TRBV7-8,TRBD1,16,CASSLGQGTNTGELFF,TGTGCCAGCAGCTTGGGACAGGGTACGAACACCGGGGAGCTGTTTTTT
many,TRBJ2-3,TRBV7-2,TRBD2,15,CASSVLAGGGDTQYF,TGTGCCAGCAGCGTACTAGCGGGGGGGGGAGATACGCAGTATTTT
many,TRBJ2-2,TRBV12-3/TRBV12-4,.,17,CASTYPGSVLFSGELFF,TGTGCCAGCACTTACCCTGGCAGCGTACTTTTTTCCGGGGAGCTGTTTTTT
many,TRBJ2-1,TRBV7-6,.,13,CASSFGHYNEQFF,TGTGCCAGCAGCTTCGGACATTACAATGAGCAGTTCTTC
.,TRBJ2-7,TRBV12-5,.,14,CASGPGTEIYEQYF,TGTGCTAGTGGCCCCGGGACGGAAATCTACGAGCAGTACTTC
few,TRBJ1-1,TRBV6-1,TRBD1,16,CASSNGQGTYGTEAFF,TGTGCCAGCAGTAACGGACAGGGGACCTACGGTACTGAAGCTTTCTTT
few,TRBJ1-2,TRBV7-6,.,14,CASSPQGPVRGYTF,TGTGCCAGCAGCCCACAGGGCCCAGTTCGGGGCTACACCTTC
.,TRBJ1-2,TRBV5-3,.,17,CASSPGSGTDTYYGYTF,TGTGCCAGCAGCCCCGGGAGCGGAACGGACACATACTATGGCTACACCTTC
.,TRBJ1-2,TRBV24-1,.,13,CATSDRQGPGYTF,TGTGCCACCAGTGATCGGCAGGGGCCCGGCTACACCTTC
.,TRBJ2-1,TRBV4-3,.,17,CASSPRTTRSSYNEHFF,TGCGCCAGCAGCCCCCGCACTACGAGGAGCTCCTACAATGAGCATTTCTTC
.,TRBJ1-2,TRBV7-9,TRBD1,16,CASSPTRDRENYGYTF,TGTGCCAGCAGCCCGACCCGGGACAGGGAGAACTATGGCTACACCTTC
.,TRBJ1-2,TRBV4-1,.,15,CASSNHRFDGYGYTF,TGCGCCAGCAGCAATCATCGGTTCGACGGATATGGCTACACCTTC
.,TRBJ2-3,TRBV10-3,.,14,CAISEQTVTDTQYF,TGTGCCATCAGTGAGCAAACAGTCACAGATACGCAGTATTTT
many,TRBJ2-1,TRBV7-8,TRBD1,15,CASSSRDRDYNEQFF,TGTGCCAGCAGCTCCCGGGACAGGGATTACAATGAGCAGTTCTTC
few,TRBJ1-5,TRBV19,.,16,CASKGGSWISNQPQHF,TGTGCCAGTAAAGGGGGTAGTTGGATTAGCAATCAGCCCCAGCATTTT
.,TRBJ2-1,TRBV7-6,.,17,CASSHTTGVSSYNEQFF,TGTGCCAGCAGCCATACGACAGGCGTTAGCTCCTACAATGAGCAGTTCTTC
many,TRBJ1-1,TRBV28,.,14,CASSFLVPGTEAFF,TGTGCCAGCAGCTTCCTTGTTCCAGGGACTGAAGCTTTCTTT
.,TRBJ2-5,TRBV5-4,.,15,CASSFTGTSTETQYF,TGTGCCAGCAGCTTTACCGGGACCTCAACCGAGACCCAGTACTTC
.,TRBJ2-7,TRBV10-3,.,15,CAISESADGDYEQYF,TGTGCCATCAGTGAGTCGGCTGACGGAGACTACGAGCAGTACTTC
.,TRBJ2-5,TRBV10-3,TRBD2,14,CAIRTSGGQETQYF,TGTGCCATCCGGACTAGCGGGGGGCAAGAGACCCAGTACTTC
many,TRBJ1-6,TRBV7-8,.,13,CASLEGGGSPLHF,TGTGCCAGCTTAGAGGGCGGGGGTTCGCCCCTCCACTTT
many,TRBJ1-6,TRBV7-8,.,17,CASSLRGQPSYNSPLHF,TGTGCCAGCAGCTTACGTGGACAGCCCTCCTATAATTCACCCCTCCACTTT
few,TRBJ2-1,TRBV12-3/TRBV12-4,TRBD2,18,CASSILADSAPPYNEQFF,TGTGCCAGCAGCATACTAGCGGATAGCGCTCCCCCCTACAATGAGCAGTTCTTC
few,TRBJ2-1,TRBV9,TRBD2,14,CASSKTGGLNEQFF,TGTGCCAGCAGCAAGACGGGGGGGCTCAATGAGCAGTTCTTC
.,TRBJ1-2,TRBV28,TRBD1,16,CASSFSGTGALYGYTF,TGTGCCAGCAGTTTTTCCGGGACAGGAGCCCTCTATGGCTACACCTTC
many,TRBJ2-7,TRBV6-5,TRBD2,13,CASSASGGYEQYF,TGTGCCAGCAGTGCTAGCGGGGGGTACGAGCAGTACTTC